This section outlines one T cell receptor (beta chain) sequence together with its context. Its antigen remains unidentified. Recipients were bled about 28 days pretransplant and at posttransplant days 30, 100, 180. The sample belongs to a study of T cell clonotyping in hematopoietic cell transplantation. General study results and limits: Without cell sorting, CD4 versus CD8 contributions remain unresolved. Pathologically expanded recipient clonotypes increased progressively from day 30 to day 180 as diversity fell. Broader posttransplant TCR repertoire diversity was predicted by graft donor and pretransplant recipient Inverse Simpson Index values.

Only in-frame clones appear in the TCRdb table, and some are missing; sequencing was by immunoSEQ multiplex PCR. This table has approximately 11,000 clones, about 88% appearing once. Germline V gene lookup returns CDR1 SGHTA and CDR2 FQGNSA. The V and J ends lost 5 bases and 10 bases, in that order; junction bases with no gene match: 11. This CDR3 is built from 15 residues. This clonotype was obtained from a female patient over 55 who had an allogeneic stem cell transplant from an unrelated donor, so the T cells may come from the graft donor. Some clones in this sample may be carry-over from other donors' samples. Sequenced here: PBMCs, sampled 100 days after allogeneic stem cell transplant. The chain joins TRBV7-2 to TRBJ2-4; TRBD1 aligns across 10 bases. This chain's CDR3 is CASSLTPDRGGIQYF. CDR3 bases: TGTGCCAGCAGCCTCACCCCGGACAGGGGGGGGATTCAGTACTTC. Full variable domain (remainder filled in from reference TRBV7-2 and TRBJ2-4): GAGVSQSPSNKVTEKGKDVELRCDPISGHTALYWYRQSLGQGLEFLIYFQGNSAPDKSGLPSDRFSAERTGGSVSTLTIQRTQQEDSAVYLCASSLTPDRGGIQYFGAGTRLSVL.